Detailed here is one T cell receptor (beta chain). The antigen remains unidentified. It was with random hexamers that 0.5 to 1 ug RNA was reverse transcribed. TCRdb used MiXCR to reprocess the immunoSEQ multiplex PCR reads, holding one entry per CDR3 protein. This table has roughly 190,000 distinct CDR3 sequences, 80% to 95% appearing once. This sample stems from a study of CD8 T cells in Susac syndrome. The V segment lost 4 bases and the J segment 5 bases; nucleotides outside the gene matches: 11. Looked up from germline, CDR1 is SGHVS and CDR2 is FQNEAQ. The CDR3 runs to 17 residues. Study observations and caveats: By the study's own acknowledgment, its TCR sequencing and HLA analysis included relatively few individuals.

The receptor comes from a human donor in good health. Sample: CD4+ T cells from PBMCs. The chain recombines TRBV7-8 with TRBJ1-6, with TRBD1 matching over 7 bases. The CDR3 loop is CASSSDRSLTDNSPLHF. CDR3 DNA sequence: TGTGCCAGCAGCTCGGACAGGTCCCTCACCGATAATTCACCCCTCCACTTT.